This T cell receptor beta chain was obtained from a study of TIL therapy for anti-PD-1-resistant metastatic lung cancer. The time point is: pre-treatment sample, taken before nivolumab and TIL therapy. Enrollment ran from 2017 to early 2020. The CDR3 covers 13 residues. With 6 bases removed from V and 1 base from J, the gap between germline ends came to 13 bases. In germline, CDR1 is SQVTM, CDR2 ANQGSEA. This was the immunoSEQ v3 assay. Repertoires were generated with immunoSEQ multiplex PCR, while TCRdb's copy carries only in-frame clones and drops some. The repertoire has approximately 47,000 clones, 70% to 90% of them found once; the top ten carry 4% to 6%.

This chain joins TRBV29-1 and TRBJ2-7; D is unclear. The TCR sequence derives from a person aged 25-79 years with non-small cell lung cancer. The sequenced sample was blood, obtained at baseline. CDR3 sequence reads: CSVGPTDSYEQYF. In DNA, the CDR3 is TGCAGCGTGGGCCCGACCGATTCCTACGAGCAGTACTTC.